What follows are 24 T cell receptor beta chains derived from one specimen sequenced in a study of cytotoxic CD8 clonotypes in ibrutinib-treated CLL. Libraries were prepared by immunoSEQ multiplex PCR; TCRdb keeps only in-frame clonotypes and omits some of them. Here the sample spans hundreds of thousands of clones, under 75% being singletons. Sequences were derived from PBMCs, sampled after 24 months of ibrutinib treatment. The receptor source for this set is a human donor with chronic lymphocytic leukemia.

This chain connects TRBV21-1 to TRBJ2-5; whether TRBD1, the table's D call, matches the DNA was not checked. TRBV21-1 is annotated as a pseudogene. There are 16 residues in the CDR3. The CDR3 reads CASSIAQDRRQETQYF. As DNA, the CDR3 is TGTGCCAGCAGTATCGCACAGGACAGGAGACAAGAGACCCAGTACTTC.

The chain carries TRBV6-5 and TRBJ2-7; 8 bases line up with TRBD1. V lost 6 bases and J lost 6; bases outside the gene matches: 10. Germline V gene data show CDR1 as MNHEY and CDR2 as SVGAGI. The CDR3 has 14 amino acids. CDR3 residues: CASSLDRADGEQYF. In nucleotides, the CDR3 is TGTGCCAGCAGCCTGGACAGGGCAGATGGCGAGCAGTACTTC.

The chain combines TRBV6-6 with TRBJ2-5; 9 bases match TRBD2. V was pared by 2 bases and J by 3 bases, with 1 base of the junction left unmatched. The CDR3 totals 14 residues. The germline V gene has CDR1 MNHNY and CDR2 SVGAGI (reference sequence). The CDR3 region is CASSYGGREETQYF. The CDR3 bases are TGTGCCAGCAGTTACGGCGGGAGGGAAGAGACCCAGTACTTC.

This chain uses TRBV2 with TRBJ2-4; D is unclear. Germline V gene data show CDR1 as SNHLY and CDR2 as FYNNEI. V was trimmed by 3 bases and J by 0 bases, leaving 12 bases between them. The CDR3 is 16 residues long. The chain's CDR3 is CASSDPRRVAKNIQYF. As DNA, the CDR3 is TGTGCCAGCAGTGACCCTAGAAGGGTAGCCAAAAACATTCAGTACTTC.

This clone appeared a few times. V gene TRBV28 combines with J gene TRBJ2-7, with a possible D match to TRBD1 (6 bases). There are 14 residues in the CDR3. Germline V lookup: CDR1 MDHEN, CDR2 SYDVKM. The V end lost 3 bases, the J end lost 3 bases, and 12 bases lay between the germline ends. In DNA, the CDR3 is TGTGCCAGCAGTTTGGGGACGGGACACTACGAGCAGTACTTC. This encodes CASSLGTGHYEQYF.

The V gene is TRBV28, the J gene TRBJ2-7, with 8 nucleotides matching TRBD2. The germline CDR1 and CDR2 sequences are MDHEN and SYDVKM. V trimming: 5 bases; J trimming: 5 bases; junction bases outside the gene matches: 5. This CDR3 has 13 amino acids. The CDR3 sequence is CASSLAGFDEQYF. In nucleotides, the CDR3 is TGTGCCAGCAGTCTAGCGGGTTTCGACGAGCAGTACTTC.

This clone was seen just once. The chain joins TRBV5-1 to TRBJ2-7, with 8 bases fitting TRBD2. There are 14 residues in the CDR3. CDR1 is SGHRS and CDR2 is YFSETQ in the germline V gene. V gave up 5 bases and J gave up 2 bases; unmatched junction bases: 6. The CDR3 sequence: CASRLSGSPYEQYF. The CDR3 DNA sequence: TGCGCCAGCAGGCTAAGCGGGAGTCCCTACGAGCAGTACTTC.

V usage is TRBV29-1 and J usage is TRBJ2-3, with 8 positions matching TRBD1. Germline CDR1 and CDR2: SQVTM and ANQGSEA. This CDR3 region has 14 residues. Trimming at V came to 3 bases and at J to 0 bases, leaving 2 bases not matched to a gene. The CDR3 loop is CSVEGQASTDTQYF. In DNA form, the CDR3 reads TGCAGCGTTGAGGGACAGGCAAGCACAGATACGCAGTATTTT.

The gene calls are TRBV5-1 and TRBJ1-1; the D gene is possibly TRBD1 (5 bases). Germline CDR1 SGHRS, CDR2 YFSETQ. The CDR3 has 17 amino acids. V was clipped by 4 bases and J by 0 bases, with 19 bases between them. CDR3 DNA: TGCGCCAGCAGCACCGGGGCCAAATGGAGGGTGAACACTGAAGCTTTCTTT. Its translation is CASSTGAKWRVNTEAFF.

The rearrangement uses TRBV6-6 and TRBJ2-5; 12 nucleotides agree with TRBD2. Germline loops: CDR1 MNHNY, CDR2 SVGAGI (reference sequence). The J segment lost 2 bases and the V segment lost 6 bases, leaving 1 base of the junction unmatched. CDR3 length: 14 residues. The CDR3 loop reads CASRTSGSQETQYF. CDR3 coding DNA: TGTGCCAGCAGGACTAGCGGGAGTCAAGAGACCCAGTACTTC.

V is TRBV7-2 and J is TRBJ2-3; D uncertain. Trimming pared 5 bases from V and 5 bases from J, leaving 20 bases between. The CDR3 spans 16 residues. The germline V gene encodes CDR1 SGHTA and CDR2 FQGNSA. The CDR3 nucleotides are TGTGCCAGCAGCCCTCAGTATGCGGCCTTGGGAGATACGCAGTATTTT. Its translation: CASSPQYAALGDTQYF.

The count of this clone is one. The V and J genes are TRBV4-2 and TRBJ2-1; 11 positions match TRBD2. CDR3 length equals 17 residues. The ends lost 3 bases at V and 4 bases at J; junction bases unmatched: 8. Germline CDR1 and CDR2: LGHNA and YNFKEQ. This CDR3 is CASSHSGTSGPYNEQFF. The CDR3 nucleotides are TGTGCCAGCAGCCATAGCGGGACTAGCGGACCGTACAATGAGCAGTTCTTC.

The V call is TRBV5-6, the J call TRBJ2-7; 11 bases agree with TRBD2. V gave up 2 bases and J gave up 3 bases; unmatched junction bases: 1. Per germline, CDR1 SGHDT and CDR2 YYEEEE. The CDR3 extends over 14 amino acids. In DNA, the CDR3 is TGTGCCAGCAGCTTCGGGACTAGCGGCTACGAGCAGTACTTC. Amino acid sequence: CASSFGTSGYEQYF.

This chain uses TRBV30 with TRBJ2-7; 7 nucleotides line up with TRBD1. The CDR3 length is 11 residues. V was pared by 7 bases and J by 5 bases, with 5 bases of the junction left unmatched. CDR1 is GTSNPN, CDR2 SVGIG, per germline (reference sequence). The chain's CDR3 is CAYSQGHEQYF. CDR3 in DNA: TGTGCCTACTCACAGGGGCACGAGCAGTACTTC. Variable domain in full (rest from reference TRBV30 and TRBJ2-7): SQTIHQWPATLVQPVGSPLSLECTVEGTSNPNLYWYRQAAGRGLQLLFYSVGIGQISSEVPQNLSASRPQDRQFILSSKKLLLSDSGFYLCAYSQGHEQYFGPGTRLTVT.

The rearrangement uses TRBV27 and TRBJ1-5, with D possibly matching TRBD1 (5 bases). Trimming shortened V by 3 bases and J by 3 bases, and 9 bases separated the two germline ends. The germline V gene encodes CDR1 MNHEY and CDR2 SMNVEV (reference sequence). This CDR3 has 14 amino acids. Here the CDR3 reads CASSLSQDNQPQHF. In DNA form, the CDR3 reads TGTGCCAGCAGTTTGTCACAGGACAATCAGCCCCAGCATTTT.

The CDR3 loop reads CASSLLGGLETQYF. The DNA of the CDR3 is TGTGCCAGCAGTTTATTAGGAGGGTTAGAGACCCAGTACTTC. The gene calls are TRBV28 and TRBJ2-5, with a tentative D call TRBD2 (6 bases). This CDR3 is built from 14 residues. The germline gives CDR1 MDHEN, CDR2 SYDVKM. Between the trimmed V and J ends, which lost 1 base and 4 bases, there was a span of 10 bases.

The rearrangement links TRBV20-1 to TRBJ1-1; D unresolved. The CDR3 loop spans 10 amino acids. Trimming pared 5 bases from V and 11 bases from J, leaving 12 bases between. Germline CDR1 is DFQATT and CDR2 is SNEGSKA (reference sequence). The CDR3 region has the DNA TGCAGTGCTGACCCCCCACGGGCTTTCTTT. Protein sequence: CSADPPRAFF.

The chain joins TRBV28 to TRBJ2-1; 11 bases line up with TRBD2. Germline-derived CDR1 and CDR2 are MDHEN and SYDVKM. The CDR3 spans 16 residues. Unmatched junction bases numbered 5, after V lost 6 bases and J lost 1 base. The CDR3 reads CASRSSGRASYNEQFF. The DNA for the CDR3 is TGTGCCAGCAGGAGTAGCGGGAGGGCTTCCTACAATGAGCAGTTCTTC. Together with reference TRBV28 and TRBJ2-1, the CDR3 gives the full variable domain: DVKVTQSSRYLVKRTGEKVFLECVQDMDHENMFWYRQDPGLGLRLIYFSYDVKMKEKGDIPEGYSVSREKKERFSLILESASTNQTSMYLCASRSSGRASYNEQFFGPGTRLTVL.

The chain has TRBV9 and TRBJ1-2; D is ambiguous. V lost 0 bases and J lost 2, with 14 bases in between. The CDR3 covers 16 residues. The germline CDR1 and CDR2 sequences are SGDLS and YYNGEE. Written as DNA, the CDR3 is TGTGCCAGCAGCGTAGGCGGCGCGTTTACAAACTATGGCTACACCTTC. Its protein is CASSVGGAFTNYGYTF.

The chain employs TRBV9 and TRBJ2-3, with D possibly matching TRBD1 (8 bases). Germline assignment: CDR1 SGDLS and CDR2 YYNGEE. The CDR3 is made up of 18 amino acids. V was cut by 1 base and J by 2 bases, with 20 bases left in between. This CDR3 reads CASSVRSGQGGSTDTQYF. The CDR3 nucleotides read TGTGCCAGCAGCGTACGTAGCGGACAGGGAGGGTCCACAGATACGCAGTATTTT.

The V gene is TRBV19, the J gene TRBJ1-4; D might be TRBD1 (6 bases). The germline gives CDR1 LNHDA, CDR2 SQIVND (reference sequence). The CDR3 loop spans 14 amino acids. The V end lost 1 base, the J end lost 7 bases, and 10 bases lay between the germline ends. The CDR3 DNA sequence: TGTGCCAGTAGTATAGGGACAGCACCTGAAAAACTGTTTTTT. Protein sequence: CASSIGTAPEKLFF.

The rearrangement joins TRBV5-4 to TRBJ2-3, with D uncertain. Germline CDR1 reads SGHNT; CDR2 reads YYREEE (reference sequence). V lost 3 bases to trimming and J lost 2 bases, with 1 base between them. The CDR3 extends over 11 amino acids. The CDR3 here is CASSYTDTQYF. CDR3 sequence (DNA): TGTGCCAGCAGCTACACAGATACGCAGTATTTT.

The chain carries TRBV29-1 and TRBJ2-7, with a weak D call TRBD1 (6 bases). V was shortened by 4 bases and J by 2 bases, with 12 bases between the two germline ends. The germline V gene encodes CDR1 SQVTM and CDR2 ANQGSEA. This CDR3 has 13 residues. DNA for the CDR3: TGCAGCGTTGGGATGGGACAAGCCTACGAGCAGTACTTC. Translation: CSVGMGQAYEQYF.

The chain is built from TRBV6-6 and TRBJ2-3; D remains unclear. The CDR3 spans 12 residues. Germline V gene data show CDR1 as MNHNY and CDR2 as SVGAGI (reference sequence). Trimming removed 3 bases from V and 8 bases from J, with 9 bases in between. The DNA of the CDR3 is TGTGCCAGCAGTTATCAGTCTACTACGCAGTATTTT. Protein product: CASSYQSTTQYF.